This is a list of T cell receptor beta chains from one sample in a study of PD-1 blockade in classical Hodgkin lymphoma. Sequencing used immunoSEQ multiplex PCR; TCRdb keeps in-frame clones, though not all of them. The sample shows 75,000 to 100,000 clones, more than 85% of them seen only once. The material was peripheral blood mononuclear cells (PBMCs), obtained before the fourth cycle of nivolumab. The receptor set was obtained from a human donor with classical Hodgkin lymphoma. The CDR3 runs from the conserved cysteine through the conserved F or W. The order of the fields is V gene, J gene, D gene, clone size, CDR3 DNA, CDR3 protein. A D gene is named only where the DNA matches it firmly. Expanded clones get a size class; other rows say once, few or many, or leave the size out.

V gene: TRBV15
J gene: TRBJ1-2
D gene: NA
clone size: NA
CDR3 DNA: TGTGCCACCAGCATAGTACCAGCCTATGGCTACACCTTC
CDR3 protein: CATSIVPAYGYTF

V gene: TRBV9
J gene: TRBJ2-2
D gene: NA
clone size: NA
CDR3 DNA: TGTGCCAGCAGCGTAGGACTAGAGAATCTCGGGGAGCTGTTTTTT
CDR3 protein: CASSVGLENLGELFF

V gene: TRBV29-1
J gene: TRBJ2-7
D gene: TRBD1
clone size: once
CDR3 DNA: TGCAGCGTTGTACCGGGGACAGGGGATCGTGAGCAGTACTTC
CDR3 protein: CSVVPGTGDREQYF

V gene: TRBV29-1
J gene: TRBJ2-5
D gene: NA
clone size: NA
CDR3 DNA: TGCAGCGTTGAAGTCTGGCAGCAAGAGACCCAGTACTTC
CDR3 protein: CSVEVWQQETQYF

V gene: TRBV5-4
J gene: TRBJ1-2
D gene: NA
clone size: NA
CDR3 DNA: TGTGCCAGCAGGTGGGGGGCAAATTATGGCTACACCTTC
CDR3 protein: CASRWGANYGYTF

V gene: TRBV27
J gene: TRBJ2-7
D gene: TRBD1
clone size: NA
CDR3 DNA: TGTGCCAGCGGACAGGCCTACGAGCAGTACTTC
CDR3 protein: CASGQAYEQYF

V gene: TRBV6-6
J gene: TRBJ2-4
D gene: TRBD1
clone size: NA
CDR3 DNA: TGTGCCAGCAGTACTGGGGGACAGGTAGCCAAAAACATTCAGTACTTC
CDR3 protein: CASSTGGQVAKNIQYF

V gene: TRBV6-1
J gene: TRBJ2-7
D gene: NA
clone size: NA
CDR3 DNA: TGTGCCAGCAGTGAAGAGAATTGGAGTAGGACCTACGAGCAGTACTTC
CDR3 protein: CASSEENWSRTYEQYF

V gene: TRBV5-1
J gene: TRBJ1-1
D gene: NA
clone size: few
CDR3 DNA: TGCGCCAGCAGCTTGGCCCAGGGTGAGTCCTTAAATGCTTTCTTT
CDR3 protein: CASSLAQGESLNAFF

V gene: TRBV6-1
J gene: TRBJ2-1
D gene: TRBD1
clone size: once
CDR3 DNA: TGTGCCAGCAGTTTTCGGACAGGGGGCATGGATGAGCAGTTCTTC
CDR3 protein: CASSFRTGGMDEQFF

V gene: TRBV27
J gene: TRBJ1-5
D gene: TRBD1
clone size: few
CDR3 DNA: TGTGCCAGCAGTACCCGGACAGGGGATCAGCCCCAGCATTTT
CDR3 protein: CASSTRTGDQPQHF

V gene: TRBV9
J gene: TRBJ2-2
D gene: NA
clone size: once
CDR3 DNA: TGTGCCAGCAGCGTAGTCGAGCGGACCGGGGAGCTGTTTTTT
CDR3 protein: CASSVVERTGELFF

V gene: TRBV11-2
J gene: TRBJ1-1
D gene: NA
clone size: NA
CDR3 DNA: TGTGCCAGCAGCCCCAAGTGGGGGGGCACTGAAGCTTTCTTT
CDR3 protein: CASSPKWGGTEAFF

V gene: TRBV10-3
J gene: TRBJ2-7
D gene: NA
clone size: NA
CDR3 DNA: TGTGCCATCACGACCGTTGGACCGAGCTCCGAGCAGTACTTC
CDR3 protein: CAITTVGPSSEQYF

V gene: TRBV10-2
J gene: TRBJ2-1
D gene: NA
clone size: once
CDR3 DNA: TGCGCCAGCAGTGAGCATATAGTAGGCAAGCAGTTCTTC
CDR3 protein: CASSEHIVGKQFF

V gene: TRBV4-1
J gene: TRBJ2-7
D gene: TRBD1
clone size: NA
CDR3 DNA: TGCGCCAGCAGCCAAGGGACAGGGTGGGAGCAGTACTTC
CDR3 protein: CASSQGTGWEQYF

V gene: TRBV5-1
J gene: TRBJ2-7
D gene: NA
clone size: NA
CDR3 DNA: TGCGCCAGCAGCTTGAGTAGGGCCCGCTACGAGCAGTACTTC
CDR3 protein: CASSLSRARYEQYF

V gene: TRBV4-1
J gene: TRBJ2-7
D gene: NA
clone size: NA
CDR3 DNA: TGCGCCAGCAGCCAAGAATCTCCTATCGTCTACGAGCAGTACTTC
CDR3 protein: CASSQESPIVYEQYF

V gene: TRBV27
J gene: TRBJ2-7
D gene: NA
clone size: NA
CDR3 DNA: TGTGCCAGCAGTTTAACTCAGTTGGGCTCCTACGAGCAGTACTTC
CDR3 protein: CASSLTQLGSYEQYF

V gene: TRBV4-2
J gene: TRBJ2-7
D gene: NA
clone size: NA
CDR3 DNA: TGTGCCAGCAGCCAAGAGGCGGGGCTTACCGCCGAGCAGTACTTC
CDR3 protein: CASSQEAGLTAEQYF

V gene: TRBV18
J gene: TRBJ2-7
D gene: TRBD2
clone size: NA
CDR3 DNA: TGTGCCAGCTCACCCTCTATGTCTAGCGGTATAGGCCCCTACGAGCAGTACTTC
CDR3 protein: CASSPSMSSGIGPYEQYF

V gene: TRBV30
J gene: TRBJ2-7
D gene: TRBD1
clone size: NA
CDR3 DNA: TGTGCCTGGCAACTCGGACAGGGGCGACCCTACGAGCAGTACTTC
CDR3 protein: CAWQLGQGRPYEQYF

V gene: TRBV19
J gene: TRBJ1-5
D gene: NA
clone size: NA
CDR3 DNA: TGTGCCAGTAGTAATCTCAGGGATTGGCAGCCCCAGCATTTT
CDR3 protein: CASSNLRDWQPQHF

V gene: TRBV27
J gene: TRBJ2-3
D gene: TRBD2
clone size: NA
CDR3 DNA: TGTGCCAGCAGTTTATTAGCGGGAGGATTAGATACGCAGTATTTT
CDR3 protein: CASSLLAGGLDTQYF

V gene: TRBV29-1
J gene: TRBJ2-1
D gene: NA
clone size: NA
CDR3 DNA: TGCAGCGTTGACGGGGGCCCCAATGAGCAGTTCTTC
CDR3 protein: CSVDGGPNEQFF

V gene: TRBV4-1
J gene: TRBJ2-1
D gene: NA
clone size: NA
CDR3 DNA: TGCGCCAGCAGCGGGGGTTCTGAGCAGTTCTTC
CDR3 protein: CASSGGSEQFF

V gene: TRBV25-1
J gene: TRBJ2-2
D gene: NA
clone size: NA
CDR3 DNA: TGTGCCAGCAGAGGGGGGGCGGAGGGGTCCGGGGAGCTGTTTTTT
CDR3 protein: CASRGGAEGSGELFF

V gene: TRBV5-1
J gene: TRBJ2-5
D gene: NA
clone size: NA
CDR3 DNA: TGCGCCAGCAGCTCGACTGGAACTCAAGAGACCCAGTACTTC
CDR3 protein: CASSSTGTQETQYF

V gene: TRBV4-1
J gene: TRBJ2-2
D gene: TRBD2
clone size: NA
CDR3 DNA: TGCGCCAGCAGCCAAGTTCCCCCCGGGACTAGCGGGACGAGCGGGGAGCTGTTTTTT
CDR3 protein: CASSQVPPGTSGTSGELFF

V gene: TRBV28
J gene: TRBJ2-7
D gene: TRBD1
clone size: NA
CDR3 DNA: TGTGCCAGCAGCCGGGGACAGGATCTTGGGGAGCAGTACTTC
CDR3 protein: CASSRGQDLGEQYF

V gene: TRBV27
J gene: TRBJ2-7
D gene: NA
clone size: NA
CDR3 DNA: TGTGCCAGCAGTTTAGCGGAAACCTACGAGCAGTACTTC
CDR3 protein: CASSLAETYEQYF

V gene: TRBV5-4
J gene: TRBJ2-5
D gene: NA
clone size: once
CDR3 DNA: TGTGCCAGCAGCTTCGGGGGGCGGGAGACCCAGTACTTC
CDR3 protein: CASSFGGRETQYF

V gene: TRBV6-1
J gene: TRBJ2-7
D gene: NA
clone size: NA
CDR3 DNA: TGTGCCAGCAGTGAAGGAACAGGGCATCAGCCCTACGAGCAGTACTTC
CDR3 protein: CASSEGTGHQPYEQYF

V gene: TRBV7-9
J gene: TRBJ1-1
D gene: NA
clone size: NA
CDR3 DNA: TGTGCCAGCAGCCCCACTGGACGGGGCACTGAAGCTTTCTTT
CDR3 protein: CASSPTGRGTEAFF

V gene: TRBV18
J gene: TRBJ2-3
D gene: NA
clone size: NA
CDR3 DNA: TGTGCCAGCTCACCACCTGGCGACCCTAGCACAGATACGCAGTATTTT
CDR3 protein: CASSPPGDPSTDTQYF

V gene: TRBV10-3
J gene: TRBJ2-5
D gene: NA
clone size: NA
CDR3 DNA: TGTGCCATCGGGGGTGGGGAGACCCAGTACTTC
CDR3 protein: CAIGGGETQYF

V gene: TRBV2
J gene: TRBJ2-1
D gene: TRBD2
clone size: NA
CDR3 DNA: TGTGCCAGCAGTGGCGGGAGGGCCTATTATGAGCAGTTCTTC
CDR3 protein: CASSGGRAYYEQFF

V gene: TRBV27
J gene: TRBJ2-7
D gene: TRBD2
clone size: NA
CDR3 DNA: TGTGCCAGCACTGCTACGCTAGGGGCTAGCGGGCCTTACCATAACGAGCAGTACTTC
CDR3 protein: CASTATLGASGPYHNEQYF

V gene: TRBV30
J gene: TRBJ2-1
D gene: NA
clone size: NA
CDR3 DNA: TGTGCCTGGAGGAGACCGGGACCCTACAATGAGCAGTTCTTC
CDR3 protein: CAWRRPGPYNEQFF

V gene: TRBV30
J gene: TRBJ2-6
D gene: NA
clone size: once
CDR3 DNA: TGTGCCTGTTCAGGGGATAAGGGGGCCAACGTCCTGACTTTC
CDR3 protein: CACSGDKGANVLTF

V gene: TRBV19
J gene: TRBJ2-1
D gene: TRBD2
clone size: NA
CDR3 DNA: TGTGCCAGTAGTACCTACCCAAAGCGGGAGGGCCACAATGAGCAGTTCTTC
CDR3 protein: CASSTYPKREGHNEQFF

V gene: TRBV9
J gene: TRBJ2-3
D gene: NA
clone size: NA
CDR3 DNA: TGTGCCAGCAGCTTGACGAGGGGCAGCACAGATACGCAGTATTTT
CDR3 protein: CASSLTRGSTDTQYF

V gene: TRBV19
J gene: TRBJ1-2
D gene: TRBD1
clone size: once
CDR3 DNA: TGTGCCAGTAGGGCGACAGGGGGTGGCTACACCTTC
CDR3 protein: CASRATGGGYTF

V gene: TRBV28
J gene: TRBJ1-1
D gene: TRBD1
clone size: NA
CDR3 DNA: TGTGCCAGCAGTTTACCAGGGGGGGGGTACACTGAAGCTTTCTTT
CDR3 protein: CASSLPGGGYTEAFF

V gene: TRBV2
J gene: TRBJ1-4
D gene: NA
clone size: NA
CDR3 DNA: TGTGCCAGCAAGGGCAGGGGAGATGAAAAACTGTTTTTT
CDR3 protein: CASKGRGDEKLFF

V gene: TRBV28
J gene: TRBJ2-2
D gene: TRBD2
clone size: NA
CDR3 DNA: TGTGCCAGCAGTCCGTTAGCGGGAGTCGGGGAGCTGTTTTTT
CDR3 protein: CASSPLAGVGELFF

V gene: TRBV5-6
J gene: TRBJ1-5
D gene: NA
clone size: NA
CDR3 DNA: TGTGCCACCCAGCGCGGTCGAGAGCCCCAGCATTTT
CDR3 protein: CATQRGREPQHF

V gene: TRBV7-7
J gene: TRBJ2-2
D gene: TRBD1
clone size: NA
CDR3 DNA: TGTGCCAGCAGCTCTCGGACAGGGCTAGCCGCAAACACCGGGGAGCTGTTTTTT
CDR3 protein: CASSSRTGLAANTGELFF

V gene: TRBV28
J gene: TRBJ1-5
D gene: NA
clone size: NA
CDR3 DNA: TGTGCCAGCAGTTTGTCGACGGGAAATCAGCCCCAGCATTTT
CDR3 protein: CASSLSTGNQPQHF

V gene: TRBV5-1
J gene: TRBJ2-1
D gene: TRBD1
clone size: NA
CDR3 DNA: TGCGCCAGCAGCTTGCGGGACAGGGTTCTCAATGAGCAGTTCTTC
CDR3 protein: CASSLRDRVLNEQFF

V gene: TRBV6-1
J gene: TRBJ2-1
D gene: TRBD2
clone size: NA
CDR3 DNA: TGTGCCAGCAGTGAGTGGGGGGGATCTGAGCAGTTCTTC
CDR3 protein: CASSEWGGSEQFF

V gene: TRBV10-3
J gene: TRBJ1-4
D gene: NA
clone size: NA
CDR3 DNA: TGTGCCATCAGGGGTGGCTCAAATGAAAAACTGTTTTTT
CDR3 protein: CAIRGGSNEKLFF

V gene: TRBV10-3
J gene: TRBJ1-2
D gene: NA
clone size: once
CDR3 DNA: TGTGCCATCAGTGAGGCCCCATCCTATGGCTACACCTTC
CDR3 protein: CAISEAPSYGYTF

V gene: TRBV7-9
J gene: TRBJ2-1
D gene: TRBD2
clone size: NA
CDR3 DNA: TGTGCCAGCAGCTACCTAGCGGGAATGGAGCAGTTCTTC
CDR3 protein: CASSYLAGMEQFF

V gene: TRBV5-1
J gene: TRBJ2-7
D gene: NA
clone size: NA
CDR3 DNA: TGCGCCAGCAGCTTGGGGGGTGGGGACGCCTACGAGCAGTACTTC
CDR3 protein: CASSLGGGDAYEQYF

V gene: TRBV12-5
J gene: TRBJ1-1
D gene: NA
clone size: NA
CDR3 DNA: TGTGCTAGTGGTTTGGCGAGGATGAACACTGAAGCTTTCTTT
CDR3 protein: CASGLARMNTEAFF

V gene: TRBV6-5
J gene: TRBJ1-1
D gene: NA
clone size: once
CDR3 DNA: TGTGCCAGCAAAATCTCCCCCCTGGGCACTGAAGCTTTCTTT
CDR3 protein: CASKISPLGTEAFF